A single sample gave rise to the 16 T cell receptor beta chains below, sequenced in a study of cytomegalovirus exposure and HLA in healthy donors. The PCR was carried out with 60 Vbeta primers and 13 Jbeta primers. Libraries were prepared by immunoSEQ multiplex PCR; TCRdb keeps only in-frame clonotypes and omits some of them. The table records 100,000 to 150,000 clones, roughly 76% of them present only once. The sequenced sample consisted of PBMCs. Receptors were obtained from a woman aged 55-70 years in good health and CMV-seropositive.

The chain combines TRBV2 with TRBJ1-6, with D possibly matching TRBD1 (6 bases). The V gene lost 1 base and the J gene lost 2 bases, with 6 bases spanning the gap. The CDR3 totals 15 residues. From germline, CDR1 is SNHLY and CDR2 FYNNEI. This CDR3 reads CASSEDRAYNSPLHF. The DNA of the CDR3 is TGTGCCAGCAGTGAAGACAGGGCCTATAATTCACCCCTCCACTTT.

V and J are TRBV6-5 and TRBJ2-7; TRBD1 aligns across 7 bases. Trimming at V came to 0 bases and at J to 3 bases, leaving 8 bases not matched to a gene. The CDR3 length is 16 residues. The germline V gene encodes CDR1 MNHEY and CDR2 SVGAGI. DNA of the CDR3: TGTGCCAGCAGTTACTCGATTCGGGACAGTGTCTACGAGCAGTACTTC. It yields the protein CASSYSIRDSVYEQYF.

This clone was observed a single time. The V call is TRBV19, the J call TRBJ1-1; 7 positions agree with TRBD1. The CDR3 totals 14 residues. CDR1 is LNHDA and CDR2 is SQIVND in the germline V gene (reference sequence). With 5 bases clipped from V and 4 bases from J, the junction kept 7 bases outside the gene matches. CDR3 amino acids: CASSLAGGPTEAFF. The CDR3 region has the DNA TGTGCCAGTAGTTTGGCAGGGGGGCCCACTGAAGCTTTCTTT.

The chain combines TRBV30 with TRBJ1-1; D possibly corresponds to TRBD1 (5 bases). This CDR3 region has 13 residues. Germline V lookup: CDR1 GTSNPN, CDR2 SVGIG (reference sequence). The V end lost 2 bases, the J end lost 5 bases, and 12 bases lay between the germline ends. The CDR3 here is CAWSRGLETEAFF. The CDR3 region has the DNA TGTGCCTGGAGTCGGGGGTTAGAAACTGAAGCTTTCTTT.

The rearrangement joins TRBV7-2 to TRBJ1-5; D is uncertain. V was clipped by 1 base and J by 5 bases, with 6 bases between them. This CDR3 has 13 residues. The V gene's germline CDR1 is SGHTA and CDR2 FQGNSA. The CDR3 region is CASSLEGDQPQHF. The CDR3 DNA reads as TGTGCCAGCAGCTTAGAGGGAGATCAGCCCCAGCATTTT.

This chain uses TRBV5-4 with TRBJ1-2; D is perhaps TRBD1 (5 bases). Germline V gene data show CDR1 as SGHNT and CDR2 as YYREEE (reference sequence). This CDR3 region has 17 residues. Trimming shortened V by 4 bases and J by 4 bases, and 23 bases separated the two germline ends. CDR3 protein: CASSPPLGRGYGYGYTF. The CDR3 nucleotides are TGTGCCAGCAGCCCCCCACTGGGGCGGGGTTATGGCTATGGCTACACCTTC.

V is TRBV6-5 and J is TRBJ2-7; a possible D gene is TRBD1 (5 bases). CDR1 and CDR2 (germline): MNHEY, SVGAGI. The CDR3 consists of 14 residues. Trimming removed 7 bases from V and 3 bases from J, with 16 bases in between. CDR3 sequence (DNA): TGTGCCAGCATGCGGTCGACAGCATACTACGAGCAGTACTTC. This translates into CASMRSTAYYEQYF.

This clone was recorded only once. The chain combines TRBV7-9 with TRBJ2-7; TRBD2 agrees at 9 bases. The ends lost 6 bases at V and 2 bases at J; junction bases unmatched: 11. Germline V CDR1 and CDR2: SEHNR, FQNEAQ (reference sequence). The CDR3 runs 16 residues. In DNA, the CDR3 is TGTGCCAGCAGTTCGCCCGGGGCGGGAGGGACCTACGAGCAGTACTTC. Encoded protein: CASSSPGAGGTYEQYF.

The V gene is TRBV12-5, the J gene TRBJ2-7; D perhaps matches TRBD2 (5 bases). The CDR3 sequence is 15 residues long. The V end was cut by 6 bases, the J end by 6 bases, with 21 bases between. Germline CDR1 is LGHNT and CDR2 is FRNRAP. CDR3 loop: CASGRSGSPISEQYF. The CDR3 nucleotides read TGTGCTAGTGGCCGATCGGGATCCCCCATTAGCGAGCAGTACTTC. The variable domain in full, with the rest retrieved from reference TRBV12-5 and TRBJ2-7, is DARVTQTPRHKVTEMGQEVTMRCQPILGHNTVFWYRQTMMQGLELLAYFRNRAPLDDSGMPKDRFSAEMPDATLATLKIQPSEPRDSAVYFCASGRSGSPISEQYFGPGTRLTVT.

The V call is TRBV5-4, the J call TRBJ2-2; 7 nucleotides line up with TRBD2. Germline CDR1 reads SGHNT; CDR2 reads YYREEE (reference sequence). The CDR3 consists of 15 residues. V shed 4 bases, J shed 3 bases, and the junction held 6 bases outside the gene matches. The DNA for the CDR3 is TGTGCCAGCAGCCAGCGAGCGGGGTACACCGGGGAGCTGTTTTTT. It specifies CASSQRAGYTGELFF.

V and J are TRBV9 and TRBJ2-7, with a tentative D call TRBD1 (5 bases). Trimming left V 4 bases short and J 5 bases short, with 19 bases between. Germline assignment: CDR1 SGDLS and CDR2 YYNGEE. The CDR3 spans 15 residues. The CDR3 coding sequence is TGTGCCAGCAGCCGTATAGGGCAGGGTGTCGACGAGCAGTACTTC. It codes for CASSRIGQGVDEQYF.

The CDR3 coding sequence is TGTGCCAGCAGCACCTCTCGCTCTCTAGCGGGATTGGGTAATGAGCAGTTCTTC. Encoded protein: CASSTSRSLAGLGNEQFF. The V call is TRBV7-9, the J call TRBJ2-1, with 9 bases identical to TRBD2. V was clipped by 5 bases and J by 7 bases; unmatched bases: 18. From germline, CDR1 is SEHNR and CDR2 FQNEAQ (reference sequence). CDR3 length: 18 residues.

The chain is built from TRBV27 and TRBJ2-7, with D possibly TRBD1 on 6 matching bases. The CDR3 covers 15 residues. Germline V gene data show CDR1 as MNHEY and CDR2 as SMNVEV (reference sequence). V dropped 11 bases and J dropped 0 bases, with 20 bases sitting between them. CDR3 sequence (DNA): TGTGCCGGCAAAAACCGGGACACCCGCTCCTACGAGCAGTACTTC. As protein: CAGKNRDTRSYEQYF.

The chain employs TRBV5-1 and TRBJ2-1; TRBD2 matches at 10 bases. J lost 4 bases, V lost 1 base, and 5 bases had no gene match. CDR3 length equals 16 residues. Germline CDR1 is SGHRS and CDR2 is YFSETQ. Here the CDR3 DNA reads TGCGCCAGCAGCTTGAAACTAGCGGGACGATACAATGAGCAGTTCTTC. Protein product: CASSLKLAGRYNEQFF. Together with reference TRBV5-1 and TRBJ2-1, the CDR3 gives the full variable domain: KAGVTQTPRYLIKTRGQQVTLSCSPISGHRSVSWYQQTPGQGLQFLFEYFSETQRNKGNFPGRFSGRQFSNSRSEMNVSTLELGDSALYLCASSLKLAGRYNEQFFGPGTRLTVL.

The V and J genes are TRBV6-5 and TRBJ2-5, with 13 bases lining up with TRBD2. The DNA end is a closer match to TRBJ2-7, so the J assignment may be wrong. The CDR3 extends over 16 amino acids. CDR1 is MNHEY, CDR2 SVGAGI, per germline. Here the CDR3 DNA reads TGTGCCAGCAGTTGGACTAGCGGGAGTTCCACCTACGAGCAGTACTTC. Encoded protein: CASSWTSGSSTYEQYF.

This chain connects TRBV4-3 to TRBJ1-2; TRBD1 agrees at 9 bases. The CDR3 extends over 14 amino acids. After removal of 5 bases from V and 3 bases from J, the junction contained 4 bases not matched to a gene. The germline CDR1 and CDR2 sequences are LGHNA and YSLEER. CDR3 nucleotides: TGCGCCAGCAGCGGTACAGGGGGCGACTATGGCTACACCTTC. Translation gives CASSGTGGDYGYTF.